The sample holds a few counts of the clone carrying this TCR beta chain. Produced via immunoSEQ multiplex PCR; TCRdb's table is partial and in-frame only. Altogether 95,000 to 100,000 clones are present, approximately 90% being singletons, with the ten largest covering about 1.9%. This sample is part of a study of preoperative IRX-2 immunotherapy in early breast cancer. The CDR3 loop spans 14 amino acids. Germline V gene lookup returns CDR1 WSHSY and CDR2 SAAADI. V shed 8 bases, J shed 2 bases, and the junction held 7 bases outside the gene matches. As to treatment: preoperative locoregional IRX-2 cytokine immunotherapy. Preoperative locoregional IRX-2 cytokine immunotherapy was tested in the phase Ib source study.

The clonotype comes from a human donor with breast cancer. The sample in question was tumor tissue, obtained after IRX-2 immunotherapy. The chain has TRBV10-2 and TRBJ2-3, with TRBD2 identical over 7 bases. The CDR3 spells CASWEGRNTDTQYF. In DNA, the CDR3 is TGCGCCAGCTGGGAGGGTAGGAACACAGATACGCAGTATTTT.